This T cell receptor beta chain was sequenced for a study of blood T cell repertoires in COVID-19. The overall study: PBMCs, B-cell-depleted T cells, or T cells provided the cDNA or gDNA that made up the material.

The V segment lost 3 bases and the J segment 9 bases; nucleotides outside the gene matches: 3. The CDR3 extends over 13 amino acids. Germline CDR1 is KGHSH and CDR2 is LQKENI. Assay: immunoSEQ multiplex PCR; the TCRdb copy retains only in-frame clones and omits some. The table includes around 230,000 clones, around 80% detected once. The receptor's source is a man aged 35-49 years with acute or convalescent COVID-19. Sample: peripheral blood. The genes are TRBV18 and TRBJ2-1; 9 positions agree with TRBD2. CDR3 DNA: TGTGCCAGCTCACCTTCTAGCGGGACTGAGCAGTTCTTC. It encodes CASSPSSGTEQFF. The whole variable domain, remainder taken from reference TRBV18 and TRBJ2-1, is NAGVMQNPRHLVRRRGQEARLRCSPMKGHSHVYWYRQLPEEGLKFMVYLQKENIIDESGMPKERFSAEFPKEGPSILRIQQVVRGDSAAYFCASSPSSGTEQFFGPGTRLTVL.